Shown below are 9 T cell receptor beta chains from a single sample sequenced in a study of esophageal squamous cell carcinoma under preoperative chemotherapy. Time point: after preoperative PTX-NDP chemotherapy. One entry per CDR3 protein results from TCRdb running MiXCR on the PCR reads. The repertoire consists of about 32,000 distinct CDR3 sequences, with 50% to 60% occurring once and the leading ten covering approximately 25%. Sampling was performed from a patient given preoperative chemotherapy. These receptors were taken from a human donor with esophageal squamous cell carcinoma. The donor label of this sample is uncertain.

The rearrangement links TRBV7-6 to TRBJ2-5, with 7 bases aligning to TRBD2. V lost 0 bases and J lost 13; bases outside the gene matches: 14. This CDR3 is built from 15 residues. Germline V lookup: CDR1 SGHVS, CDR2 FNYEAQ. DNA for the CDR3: TGTGCCAGCAGCTTAGCGCGGGGGACTACCCAGGCGCTGTACTTC. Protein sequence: CASSLARGTTQALYF.

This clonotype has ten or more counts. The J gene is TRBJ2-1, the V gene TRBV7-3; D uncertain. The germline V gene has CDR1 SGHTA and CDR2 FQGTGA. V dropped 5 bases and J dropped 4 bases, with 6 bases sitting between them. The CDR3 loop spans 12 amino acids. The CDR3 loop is CASSPGYNEQFF. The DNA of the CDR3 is TGTGCCAGCAGCCCAGGATACAATGAGCAGTTCTTC.

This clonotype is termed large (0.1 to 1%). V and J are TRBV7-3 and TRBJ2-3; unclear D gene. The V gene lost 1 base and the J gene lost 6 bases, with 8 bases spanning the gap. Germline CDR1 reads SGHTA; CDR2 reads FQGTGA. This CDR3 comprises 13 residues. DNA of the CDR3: TGTGCCAGCAGCTTAAGTAGCTACGATACGCAGTATTTT. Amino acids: CASSLSSYDTQYF.

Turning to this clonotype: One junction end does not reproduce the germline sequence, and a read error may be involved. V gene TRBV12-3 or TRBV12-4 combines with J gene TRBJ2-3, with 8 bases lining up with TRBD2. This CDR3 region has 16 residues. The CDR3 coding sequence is TGTGCCAGCGGGGCCACCGGGGGGGGCAGCCCAGATACCCAGTATTTT. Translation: CASGATGGGSPDTQYF.

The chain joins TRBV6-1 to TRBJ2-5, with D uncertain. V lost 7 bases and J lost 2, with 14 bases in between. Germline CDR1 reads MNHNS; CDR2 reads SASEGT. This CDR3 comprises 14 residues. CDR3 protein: CASTPRHSQETQYF. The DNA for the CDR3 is TGTGCCAGCACCCCCCGACATTCGCAAGAGACCCAGTACTTC.

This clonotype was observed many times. CDR3 protein: CASSPGTSGGGPGETQYF. The CDR3 coding sequence is TGTGCCAGCAGCCCTGGGACTAGCGGGGGGGGACCTGGGGAGACCCAGTACTTC. The rearrangement links TRBV11-2 to TRBJ2-5; 16 positions match TRBD2. The J segment lost 5 bases and the V segment lost 5 bases, leaving 11 bases of the junction unmatched. In germline, CDR1 is SGHAT, CDR2 FQNNGV. The CDR3 is 18 amino acids.

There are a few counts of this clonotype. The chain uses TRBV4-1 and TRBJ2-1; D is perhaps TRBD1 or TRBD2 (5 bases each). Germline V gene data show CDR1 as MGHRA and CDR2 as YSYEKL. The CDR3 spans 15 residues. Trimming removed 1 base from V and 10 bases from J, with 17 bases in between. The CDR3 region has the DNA TGCGCCAGCAGCCAAGTTTGGCAGGGAGTCAACGAGCAGTTCTTC. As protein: CASSQVWQGVNEQFF.

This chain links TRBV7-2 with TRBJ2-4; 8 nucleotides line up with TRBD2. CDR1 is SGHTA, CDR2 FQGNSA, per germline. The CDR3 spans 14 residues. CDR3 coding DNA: TGTGCGGGGCGCGGGGGGTGTGCCCAAAACATTCAGTACTTC. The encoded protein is CAGRGGCAQNIQYF.

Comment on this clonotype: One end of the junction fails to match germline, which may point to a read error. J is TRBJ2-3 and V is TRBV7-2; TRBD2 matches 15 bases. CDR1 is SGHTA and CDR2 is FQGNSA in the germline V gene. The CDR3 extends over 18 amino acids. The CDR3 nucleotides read TGTGCCAGCAGCTTAGATGGACTAGCGGGGGGGGCGGAGAATACGCAGTATTTC. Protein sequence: CASSLDGLAGGAENTQYF.